The rows below give T cell receptor beta chains drawn from one sample of a study of chemoradiotherapy in HPV16-positive cancers. Assay used: immunoSEQ multiplex PCR; TCRdb lists only in-frame clones, some missing. The sample has 5,000 or so clones, approximately 72% seen once. Sampling was carried out from a patient who underwent chemoradiotherapy. These receptors were taken from a human donor with HPV-associated anogenital cancer. The CDR3 runs from the conserved cysteine through the conserved F or W. The order of the fields is J gene, clone size, V gene, D gene, CDR3 protein, CDR3 DNA. A D gene is named only where the DNA matches it firmly. Some rows have no size entry. The others give once, few or many, or a class for an expanded clone.

j_call: TRBJ1-2; clone_size: NA; v_call: TRBV5-5; d_call: NA; cdr3_aa: CASSFPEDGAYGYTF; cdr3_nt: TGTGCCAGCAGCTTCCCCGAGGACGGAGCCTATGGCTACACCTTC
j_call: TRBJ1-2; clone_size: NA; v_call: TRBV5-5; d_call: NA; cdr3_aa: CASSPDGYYGYTF; cdr3_nt: TGTGCCAGCAGCCCCGACGGATACTATGGCTACACCTTC
j_call: TRBJ2-5; clone_size: once; v_call: TRBV2; d_call: NA; cdr3_aa: CASRQETQYF; cdr3_nt: TGTGCCAGCAGACAAGAGACCCAGTACTTC
j_call: TRBJ2-7; clone_size: few; v_call: TRBV2; d_call: NA; cdr3_aa: CASSERLGSLREQYF; cdr3_nt: TGTGCCAGCAGTGAGAGGTTGGGTTCTCTCCGCGAGCAGTACTTC
j_call: TRBJ1-4; clone_size: NA; v_call: TRBV2; d_call: NA; cdr3_aa: CASRTLRDEKLFF; cdr3_nt: TGTGCCAGCAGGACTCTCCGCGATGAAAAACTGTTTTTT
j_call: TRBJ2-5; clone_size: NA; v_call: TRBV5-1; d_call: TRBD2; cdr3_aa: CASSSLAGGQETQYF; cdr3_nt: TGCGCCAGCAGCTCACTAGCGGGGGGACAAGAGACCCAGTACTTC
j_call: TRBJ1-5; clone_size: NA; v_call: TRBV15; d_call: NA; cdr3_aa: CATSRRTDRAYNFPQHF; cdr3_nt: TGTGCCACCAGCAGGAGAACTGACAGAGCTTATAATTTTCCCCAGCATTTT
j_call: TRBJ2-3; clone_size: NA; v_call: TRBV5-1; d_call: NA; cdr3_aa: CASSLSGMADTQYF; cdr3_nt: TGCGCCAGCAGCCTCTCGGGGATGGCAGATACGCAGTATTTT
j_call: TRBJ1-1; clone_size: few; v_call: TRBV6-1; d_call: NA; cdr3_aa: CASNRVLNTEAFF; cdr3_nt: TGTGCCAGCAACAGGGTATTGAACACTGAAGCTTTCTTT
j_call: TRBJ2-3; clone_size: NA; v_call: TRBV4-2; d_call: TRBD2; cdr3_aa: CASSQESWLAGGGADTQYF; cdr3_nt: TGTGCCAGCAGCCAAGAATCGTGGCTAGCGGGGGGCGGCGCAGATACGCAGTATTTT
j_call: TRBJ2-7; clone_size: once; v_call: TRBV11-2; d_call: TRBD2; cdr3_aa: CASSLSLGLAGGGAYEQYF; cdr3_nt: TGTGCCAGCAGCTTATCTTTGGGACTAGCGGGAGGGGGAGCCTACGAGCAGTACTTC
j_call: TRBJ2-1; clone_size: NA; v_call: TRBV4-3; d_call: TRBD2; cdr3_aa: CASSQRPGGASYNEQFF; cdr3_nt: TGCGCCAGCAGCCAACGACCGGGGGGGGCCTCCTACAATGAGCAGTTCTTC
j_call: TRBJ2-2; clone_size: NA; v_call: TRBV27; d_call: TRBD2; cdr3_aa: CASSFLAGGPSTGELFF; cdr3_nt: TGTGCCAGCAGTTTCCTAGCGGGAGGGCCGAGCACCGGGGAGCTGTTTTTT
j_call: TRBJ1-5; clone_size: few; v_call: TRBV7-2; d_call: NA; cdr3_aa: CASSPTTNQPQHF; cdr3_nt: TGTGCCAGCAGTCCGACCACCAATCAGCCCCAGCATTTT
j_call: TRBJ1-1; clone_size: NA; v_call: TRBV10-3; d_call: NA; cdr3_aa: CAIRLLLDSRTEAFF; cdr3_nt: TGTGCCATCAGACTTCTGCTTGACAGTCGTACTGAAGCTTTCTTT
j_call: TRBJ2-3; clone_size: NA; v_call: TRBV9; d_call: NA; cdr3_aa: CASSVGVGGNTDTQYF; cdr3_nt: TGTGCCAGCAGCGTAGGGGTCGGGGGAAACACAGATACGCAGTATTTT
j_call: TRBJ2-2; clone_size: few; v_call: TRBV6-1; d_call: TRBD2; cdr3_aa: CASSGLADTGELFF; cdr3_nt: TGTGCCAGCAGTGGACTAGCGGACACCGGGGAGCTGTTTTTT
j_call: TRBJ1-1; clone_size: NA; v_call: TRBV28; d_call: TRBD1; cdr3_aa: CASSRPWTGGNTEAFF; cdr3_nt: TGTGCCAGCAGCCGACCATGGACAGGGGGTAACACTGAAGCTTTCTTT
j_call: TRBJ1-6; clone_size: NA; v_call: TRBV6-5; d_call: TRBD1; cdr3_aa: CASRRTGNSPLHF; cdr3_nt: TGTGCCAGCAGACGGACAGGGAATTCACCCCTCCACTTT
j_call: TRBJ2-2; clone_size: NA; v_call: TRBV10-2; d_call: NA; cdr3_aa: CASSESGTGELFF; cdr3_nt: TGCGCCAGCAGTGAGTCGGGCACCGGGGAGCTGTTTTTT
j_call: TRBJ2-4; clone_size: NA; v_call: TRBV5-1; d_call: NA; cdr3_aa: CASSLLGHRTKNIQYF; cdr3_nt: TGCGCCAGCAGCTTGTTGGGACACAGAACCAAAAACATTCAGTACTTC
j_call: TRBJ2-1; clone_size: NA; v_call: TRBV10-3; d_call: NA; cdr3_aa: CAISADYNEQFF; cdr3_nt: TGTGCCATCAGTGCTGATTACAATGAGCAGTTCTTC
j_call: TRBJ2-7; clone_size: NA; v_call: TRBV28; d_call: NA; cdr3_aa: CASSPDGGEQYF; cdr3_nt: TGTGCCAGCTCACCCGATGGGGGCGAGCAGTACTTC
j_call: TRBJ2-7; clone_size: NA; v_call: TRBV13; d_call: NA; cdr3_aa: CASSSRLSGHEQYF; cdr3_nt: TGTGCCAGCAGCTCCCGATTGAGCGGGCACGAGCAGTACTTC
j_call: TRBJ2-5; clone_size: NA; v_call: TRBV18; d_call: NA; cdr3_aa: CASSPPRGQETQYF; cdr3_nt: TGTGCCAGCTCACCTCCCCGAGGTCAAGAGACCCAGTACTTC
j_call: TRBJ1-2; clone_size: once; v_call: TRBV6-1; d_call: TRBD1; cdr3_aa: CASKWDRGNYGYTF; cdr3_nt: TGTGCCAGCAAATGGGACAGGGGAAATTATGGCTACACCTTC
j_call: TRBJ1-5; clone_size: NA; v_call: TRBV7-3; d_call: NA; cdr3_aa: CASSPYPGQPQHF; cdr3_nt: TGTGCCAGCAGCCCATACCCAGGGCAGCCCCAGCATTTT
j_call: TRBJ1-1; clone_size: NA; v_call: TRBV30; d_call: NA; cdr3_aa: CATAGGAGPFF; cdr3_nt: TGTGCGACGGCGGGGGGCGCGGGCCCTTTCTTT
j_call: TRBJ1-1; clone_size: few; v_call: TRBV4-1; d_call: NA; cdr3_aa: CASSQRGKIAEAFF; cdr3_nt: TGCGCCAGCAGCCAAAGAGGGAAAATTGCTGAAGCTTTCTTT
j_call: TRBJ1-1; clone_size: NA; v_call: TRBV19; d_call: NA; cdr3_aa: CASSPGPGNTEAFF; cdr3_nt: TGTGCCAGTAGCCCGGGGCCGGGGAACACTGAAGCTTTCTTT